This passage covers 8 T cell receptor beta chains from one sample sequenced in a study of blood T cell repertoires in COVID-19. The method was immunoSEQ multiplex PCR; TCRdb's version includes in-frame clones alone and lacks a portion of them. This table holds 300,000 to 350,000 clones, nearly 90% found once. The sequencing sample was made of peripheral blood. All receptors derive from a woman in her thirties or forties with COVID-19, enrolled during active disease.

This CDR3 is CASSQDSTSYEQYF. As DNA, the CDR3 is TGCGCCAGCAGCCAAGACTCGACTTCCTACGAGCAGTACTTC. V and J are TRBV4-3 and TRBJ2-7; unclear D gene. Germline CDR1 reads LGHNA; CDR2 reads YSLEER. Trimming left V 0 bases short and J 1 base short, with 7 bases between. The CDR3 is 14 amino acids.

V is TRBV6-4 and J is TRBJ1-5; maybe TRBD1 (5 bases). The CDR3 is 13 amino acids. The V and J ends lost 8 bases and 4 bases respectively, with 12 bases between them. The germline V gene encodes CDR1 MRHNA and CDR2 SNTAGT. The CDR3 region has the DNA TGTGCCAGCGCCGTCCAGGGAAATCAGCCCCAGCATTTT. Translation gives CASAVQGNQPQHF.

The sample holds one count of this clone. The chain joins TRBV5-1 to TRBJ1-3, with D perhaps matching TRBD1 (5 bases). The V gene's germline CDR1 is SGHRS and CDR2 YFSETQ. This CDR3 is built from 17 residues. The ends were cut back, 4 bases at V and 0 bases at J, with 17 bases in the middle. DNA of the CDR3: TGCGCCAGCAGCCCCGGTCCACAGGAGTACTCTGGAAACACCATATATTTT. Encoded protein: CASSPGPQEYSGNTIYF.

This clone occurred a few times. V gene TRBV4-3 combines with J gene TRBJ2-2, with D perhaps TRBD1 (6 bases). CDR3 length: 18 residues. Deletions cut 3 bases from V and 1 base from J, with 18 bases between. In germline, CDR1 is LGHNA, CDR2 YSLEER. The CDR3 reads CASSQERQVILNTGELFF. The CDR3 nucleotides read TGCGCCAGCAGCCAGGAAAGACAGGTCATCTTGAACACCGGGGAGCTGTTTTTT.

This chain joins TRBV24-1 and TRBJ2-7, with 12 bases identical to TRBD1. CDR3 length equals 14 residues. CDR1 and CDR2 (germline): KGHDR, SFDVKD. V dropped 9 bases and J dropped 7; count of bases not matched to a gene: 9. CDR3 nucleotides: TGTGCCACCTCCTCCCGGGACAGGGGGCGTGAGCAGTACTTC. Protein: CATSSRDRGREQYF.

The chain has TRBV10-3 and TRBJ2-6; 10 bases fit TRBD1. After removal of 10 bases from V and 4 bases from J, the junction contained 13 bases not matched to a gene. The CDR3 length is 17 residues. The germline CDR1 and CDR2 sequences are ENHRY and SYGVKD. The chain's CDR3 is CATPTRDRGAGANVLTF. The CDR3 DNA sequence: TGTGCCACCCCGACCCGGGACAGGGGAGCCGGGGCCAACGTCCTGACTTTC.

The V gene is TRBV27, the J gene TRBJ1-2; weak D call: TRBD1 (5 bases). The V and J ends lost 2 bases and 4 bases respectively, with 23 bases between them. The CDR3 spans 18 residues. The germline V gene encodes CDR1 MNHEY and CDR2 SMNVEV (reference sequence). Written as DNA, the CDR3 is TGTGCCAGCAGTTTAGGGTGGAACAGACAGTTTGTCAGCTATGGCTACACCTTC. It encodes CASSLGWNRQFVSYGYTF.

This chain connects TRBV5-1 to TRBJ2-7; 11 positions agree with TRBD2. V trimming: 4 bases; J trimming: 2 bases; junction bases outside the gene matches: 5. The germline CDR1 and CDR2 sequences are SGHRS and YFSETQ. The CDR3 length is 15 residues. CDR3 sequence: CASSVGTSGAYEQYF. In DNA form, the CDR3 reads TGCGCCAGCAGCGTCGGGACTAGCGGTGCCTACGAGCAGTACTTC.